This is a list of T cell receptor beta chains from one sample in a study of control samples from healthy donors and cancer patients. Clones were read by immunoSEQ multiplex PCR, and TCRdb kept only the in-frame ones, dropping some. The sample has 150,000 or so clones, approximately 94% seen once; the top ten hold more than 5%. Sequencing was carried out using blood. These receptors all come from a man younger than 35 in good health. CDR3s include the opening cysteine and the closing phenylalanine or tryptophan. A D gene is named only where the DNA matches it firmly. Size tells how often a clone was seen (once, few, many) or the class of an expanded clone, and some rows leave it out.

-	TRBV7-9	-	TRBJ2-5	TGTGCCAGCAGCTTAGGAAGACACTCCCCGGGAGAGACCCAGTACTTC	CASSLGRHSPGETQYF
-	TRBV5-1	-	TRBJ1-1	TGCGCCAGCAGCTCCGAGGGTCAGGGGAAAGCTTTCTTT	CASSSEGQGKAFF
-	TRBV5-8	TRBD1	TRBJ2-2	TGTGCCAGCACTACTCGGGACAGCGGAGCCGGGGAGCTGTTTTTT	CASTTRDSGAGELFF
-	TRBV11-2	-	TRBJ2-3	TGTGCCAGCAGCTTTCGTGGGACCCCGGGAGATACGCAGTATTTT	CASSFRGTPGDTQYF
once	TRBV15	TRBD1	TRBJ1-2	TGTGCCACCAGCAGTGAACAGGGGCTACGTGGCTACACCTTC	CATSSEQGLRGYTF
-	TRBV10-3	-	TRBJ1-4	TGTGCCACCACCACGGGGGGAGGTGAAAAACTGTTTTTT	CATTTGGGEKLFF
-	TRBV6-4	-	TRBJ2-2	TGTGCCAGCAGTGCCGGGACGCACACCGGGGAGCTGTTTTTT	CASSAGTHTGELFF
-	TRBV10-3	-	TRBJ2-1	TGTGCCATCAGTAAGACAGAGTATGAGCAGTTCTTC	CAISKTEYEQFF
-	TRBV7-6	TRBD2	TRBJ2-7	TGTGCCAGCAGCTTAGGGCCGGGACTAGCGGGAGTTGCCTACGAGCAGTACTTC	CASSLGPGLAGVAYEQYF
-	TRBV5-1	TRBD2	TRBJ2-1	TGCGCCAGCAGCCGGACTAGCGGGGGGAAGGTCGGTGAGCAGTTCTTC	CASSRTSGGKVGEQFF
-	TRBV20-1	TRBD2	TRBJ2-3	TGCAGTGCTAGTACTAGCGGGAGCCCGTTGGTTGGGCAGTATTTT	CSASTSGSPLVGQYF
-	TRBV2	-	TRBJ2-7	TGTGCCAGCGAGGCTTCCCTCTACGAGCAGTACTTC	CASEASLYEQYF
few	TRBV15	TRBD2	TRBJ2-3	TGTGCCACCAGCAGAACTAGCGGGGGGGCAGATACGCAGTATTTT	CATSRTSGGADTQYF
-	TRBV7-9	-	TRBJ2-7	TGTGCCAGCAGCTCTGGAGTTAAGGACGAGCAGTACTTC	CASSSGVKDEQYF
-	TRBV2	-	TRBJ1-5	TGTGCCAGCAGTGAGGGTTCGTATAGCAATCAGCCCCAGCATTTT	CASSEGSYSNQPQHF
-	TRBV6-5	-	TRBJ2-2	TGTGCCAGCAGTCTCCGAAAATTCAACACCGGGGAGCTGTTTTTT	CASSLRKFNTGELFF
-	TRBV10-3	TRBD2	TRBJ2-5	TGTGCCATCAGTGCTGGGACTAGCGGGGGACAAGAGACCCAGTACTTC	CAISAGTSGGQETQYF
-	TRBV7-8	-	TRBJ2-1	TGTGCCAGCAGCTTACCGAAAAATGAGCAGTTCTTC	CASSLPKNEQFF
-	TRBV5-1	-	TRBJ1-1	TGCGCCAGCAGCTTGGGGTATACTGAAGCTTTCTTT	CASSLGYTEAFF
once	TRBV3-1/TRBV3-2	TRBD1	TRBJ2-7	TGTGCCAGCAGCCAGGCAACTGGACAGGGCCCCTACGAGCAGTACTTC	CASSQATGQGPYEQYF
-	TRBV19	TRBD2	TRBJ2-1	TGTGCCAGTAGCACCCTAGCGGGGGGCCACAATGAGCAGTTCTTC	CASSTLAGGHNEQFF
-	TRBV5-1	TRBD2	TRBJ2-1	TGCGCCAGCAGCCCCAGCGGGGTCTCCTACAATGAGCAGTTCTTC	CASSPSGVSYNEQFF
-	TRBV7-9	TRBD2	TRBJ2-3	TGTGCCAGCAGCTTCAAGCGGGAGAGGGCAGATACGCAGTATTTT	CASSFKRERADTQYF
-	TRBV29-1	TRBD2	TRBJ2-3	TGCAGCGTTGAACCTGGCCAGCGGGAGGGAGTTGATACGCAGTATTTT	CSVEPGQREGVDTQYF
-	TRBV7-9	TRBD2	TRBJ2-7	TGTGCCAGCAGCCGCCCTCTAGCGGGTAGAGGGGCCTACGAGCAGTACTTC	CASSRPLAGRGAYEQYF
-	TRBV27	TRBD1	TRBJ2-1	TGTGCCAGCAGTTTTGGGACAGGGATGGGTTCTTGGAATGAGCAGTTCTTC	CASSFGTGMGSWNEQFF
-	TRBV19	TRBD1	TRBJ1-2	TGTGCCAGTAGTACCGGACAGGGAGCCTATGGCTACACCTTC	CASSTGQGAYGYTF
-	TRBV19	TRBD1	TRBJ2-7	TGTGCCAGTAGTAATCTTGGGACAGGGGGCGGCGAGCAGTACTTC	CASSNLGTGGGEQYF
-	TRBV5-6	-	TRBJ2-7	TGTGCCAGCAGCTTGTCCACAGCCCCCTACGAGCAGTACTTC	CASSLSTAPYEQYF
-	TRBV30	-	TRBJ2-7	TGTGCCTGGAGGGGCAGCAACTACGAGCAGTACTTC	CAWRGSNYEQYF
-	TRBV9	TRBD2	TRBJ2-3	TGTGCCAGCAGCGTACGAGCGGGAGGAGGGGATACGCAGTATTTT	CASSVRAGGGDTQYF
once	TRBV24-1	-	TRBJ2-5	TGTGCCACCAGTCTGAAACCCCAAAGTCGGAGCGATCAAGAGACCCAGTACTTC	CATSLKPQSRSDQETQYF
once	TRBV5-1	TRBD2	TRBJ2-2	TGCGCCAGCAGCTTGGCGGCGGGAGGTATGACCGGGGAGCTGTTTTTT	CASSLAAGGMTGELFF
-	TRBV1	-	TRBJ2-2	TGCACCAGCAGCCAAGAGGCAGGGAGGGGAACCGGGGAGCTGTTTTTT	CTSSQEAGRGTGELFF
-	TRBV4-1	TRBD1	TRBJ2-7	TGCGCCAGCAGCCAAGCAACAGGGGTGGCCGAGCAGTACTTC	CASSQATGVAEQYF
-	TRBV28	-	TRBJ2-1	TGTGCCAGCAGTTTTCAATCGCGTGCCCACCTGATTCGCGATGAGCAGTTCTTC	CASSFQSRAHLIRDEQFF
-	TRBV6-5	TRBD1	TRBJ2-1	TGTGCCAGCAGTTCCACAGGGGGGCCATACAATGAGCAGTTCTTC	CASSSTGGPYNEQFF
-	TRBV7-8	TRBD2	TRBJ2-7	TGTGCCAGCAGCTTAGCGGTTGGGAGGGGAGGGCCCCCAAGAGCGTACGAGCAGTACTTC	CASSLAVGRGGPPRAYEQYF
-	TRBV5-6	-	TRBJ2-1	TGTGCCAGTACAAGGTGGACCTACAATGAGCAGTTCTTC	CASTRWTYNEQFF
-	TRBV2	-	TRBJ1-5	TGTGCCAGCAGCCCCGGTAGGAGGCAGCCCCAGCATTTT	CASSPGRRQPQHF
-	TRBV28	-	TRBJ1-5	TGTGCCAGCAGTTTTCCGAATCGCCGGGGCCGCTTCTTAGATCAGCCCCAGCATTTT	CASSFPNRRGRFLDQPQHF
-	TRBV5-1	-	TRBJ1-1	TGCGCCAGCAGCTTCCCGGACAGAAATATGAACACTGAAGCTTTCTTT	CASSFPDRNMNTEAFF
-	TRBV7-9	-	TRBJ1-1	TGTGCCAGCAGCTCAAGGACCGTGGGCACTGAAGCTTTCTTT	CASSSRTVGTEAFF
many	TRBV4-1	-	TRBJ2-3	TGCGCCAGCAGCTATAAAACTCTCTTGAGCACAGATACGCAGTATTTT	CASSYKTLLSTDTQYF
-	TRBV5-1	TRBD1	TRBJ1-1	TGCGCCAGCAGTTCCGGGACAGTGTCCACTGAAGCTTTCTTT	CASSSGTVSTEAFF
-	TRBV7-9	TRBD1	TRBJ1-5	TGTGCCAGCAGCTTAGAAGGGACAGGGAATCAGCCCCAGCATTTT	CASSLEGTGNQPQHF
-	TRBV5-1	-	TRBJ2-5	TGCGCCAGCAGCTTGGCATTGAGAGGGTGGCCTCAAGAGACCCAGTACTTC	CASSLALRGWPQETQYF
-	TRBV7-9	-	TRBJ2-5	TGTGCCAGCAGCTTAACATTGAGGGCAGAAAAAGAGACCCAGTACTTC	CASSLTLRAEKETQYF
-	TRBV7-2	-	TRBJ2-4	TGTGCCAGCAGCTTAGCCAAAAACATTCAGTACTTC	CASSLAKNIQYF
-	TRBV29-1	-	TRBJ2-7	TGCAGCGCCCGACTAGGCGGCGAGCAGTACTTC	CSARLGGEQYF
-	TRBV12-3/TRBV12-4	TRBD1	TRBJ2-7	TGTGCCAGCAGTTTATGGGACAGATACGAGCAGTACTTC	CASSLWDRYEQYF
-	TRBV9	TRBD1	TRBJ2-7	TGTGCCAGCAGCGGGGGGACAGCCTACGAGCAGTACTTC	CASSGGTAYEQYF